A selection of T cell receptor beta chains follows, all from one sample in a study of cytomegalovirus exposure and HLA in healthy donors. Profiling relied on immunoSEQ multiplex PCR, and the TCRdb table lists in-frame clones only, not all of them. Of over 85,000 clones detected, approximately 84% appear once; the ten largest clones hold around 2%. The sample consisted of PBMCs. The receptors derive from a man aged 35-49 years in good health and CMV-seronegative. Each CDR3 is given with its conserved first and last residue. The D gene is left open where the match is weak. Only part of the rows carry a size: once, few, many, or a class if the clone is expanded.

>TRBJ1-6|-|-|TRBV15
CATSWVGGNSPLHF
TGTGCCACCAGCTGGGTGGGAGGGAATTCACCCCTCCACTTT
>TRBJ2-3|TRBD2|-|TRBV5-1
CASSSGLAGGREADTQYF
TGCGCCAGCAGCTCGGGACTAGCGGGGGGGAGAGAAGCAGATACGCAGTATTTT
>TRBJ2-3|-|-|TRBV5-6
CASSLDRTDTQYF
TGTGCCAGCAGCTTGGACAGGACAGATACGCAGTATTTT
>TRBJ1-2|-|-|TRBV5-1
CASSAGGTVVPYGYTF
TGCGCCAGCAGCGCAGGAGGAACGGTCGTCCCCTATGGCTACACCTTC
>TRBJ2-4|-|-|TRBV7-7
CASSPGGSENIQYF
TGTGCCAGCAGCCCCGGGGGTAGCGAAAACATTCAGTACTTC
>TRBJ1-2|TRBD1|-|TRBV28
CASSRTGDNYGYTF
TGTGCCAGCAGCAGGACAGGGGATAACTATGGCTACACCTTC
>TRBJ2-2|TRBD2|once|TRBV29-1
CSVERGGVGELFF
TGCAGCGTTGAGCGGGGAGGGGTCGGGGAGCTGTTTTTT
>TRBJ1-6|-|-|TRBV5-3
CARSWRDRGRGTPLHF
TGTGCCAGAAGCTGGCGGGACCGAGGTCGGGGGACACCCCTCCACTTT
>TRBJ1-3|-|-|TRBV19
CASSIGATGNTIYF
TGTGCCAGTAGTATTGGGGCGACGGGAAACACCATATATTTT
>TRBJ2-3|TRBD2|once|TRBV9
CASSRDPGGDTQYF
TGTGCCAGCAGCCGGGACCCGGGAGGGGATACGCAGTATTTT
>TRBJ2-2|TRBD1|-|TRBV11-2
CASSLLSTDRDTGELFF
TGTGCCAGCAGCTTATTATCCACGGACAGGGACACCGGGGAGCTGTTTTTT
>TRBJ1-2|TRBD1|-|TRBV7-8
CASSLGQGSYGYTF
TGTGCCAGCAGTCTTGGACAGGGGAGCTATGGCTACACCTTC
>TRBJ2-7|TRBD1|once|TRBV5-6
CASSVGQRYEQYF
TGTGCCAGCAGCGTGGGACAGCGCTACGAGCAGTACTTC
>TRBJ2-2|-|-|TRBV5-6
CASSLETPSGGELFF
TGTGCCAGCAGCTTGGAAACTCCCAGCGGCGGGGAGCTGTTTTTT
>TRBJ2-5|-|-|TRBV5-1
CASSPGGGETQYF
TGCGCCAGCAGCCCCGGAGGCGGGGAGACCCAGTACTTC
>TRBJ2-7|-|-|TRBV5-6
CASSPSGAGGKQYF
TGTGCCAGCAGCCCTTCCGGGGCCGGGGGAAAGCAGTACTTC
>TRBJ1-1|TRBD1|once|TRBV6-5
CASSPQTTQGSEAFF
TGTGCCAGCAGTCCTCAGACGACACAGGGGTCTGAAGCTTTCTTT
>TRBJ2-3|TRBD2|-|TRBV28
CASSLPSGGTDTQYF
TGTGCCAGCAGTTTACCTAGCGGGGGTACAGATACGCAGTATTTT
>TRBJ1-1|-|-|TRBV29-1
CSVRGTAEAFF
TGCAGCGTCAGGGGTACCGCTGAAGCTTTCTTT
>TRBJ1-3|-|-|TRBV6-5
CASSYSNQLKGNTIYF
TGTGCCAGCAGTTACTCGAATCAGTTGAAGGGAAACACCATATATTTT
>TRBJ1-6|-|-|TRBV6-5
CASSYLRGDSPLHF
TGTGCCAGCAGTTACCTCAGGGGTGATTCACCCCTCCACTTT
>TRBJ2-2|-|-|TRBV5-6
CASSFRGAGTGELFF
TGTGCCAGCAGCTTCCGGGGGGCAGGCACCGGGGAGCTGTTTTTT
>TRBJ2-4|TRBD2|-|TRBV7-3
CASSLGRGNIQYF
TGTGCCAGCAGCCTAGGGAGGGGCAACATTCAGTACTTC
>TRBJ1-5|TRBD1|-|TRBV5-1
CASSQGDSNQPQHF
TGCGCCAGCAGCCAGGGGGATAGCAATCAGCCCCAGCATTTT
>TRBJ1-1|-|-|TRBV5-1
CASSLVGAGTEAFF
TGCGCCAGCAGCTTGGTAGGGGCCGGGACTGAAGCTTTCTTT
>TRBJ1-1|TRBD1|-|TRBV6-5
CASSSGGAGTEAFF
TGTGCCAGCAGTTCAGGGGGCGCCGGGACTGAAGCTTTCTTT
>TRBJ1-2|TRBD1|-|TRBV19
CASSAPGQGYGYTF
TGTGCCAGTAGTGCGCCGGGACAGGGCTATGGCTACACCTTC
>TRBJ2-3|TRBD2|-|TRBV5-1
CASSLWQASGAFTDTQYF
TGCGCCAGCAGCTTGTGGCAGGCTAGCGGGGCCTTCACAGATACGCAGTATTTT
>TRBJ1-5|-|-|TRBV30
CAWSVTGPAQPQHF
TGTGCCTGGAGTGTTACAGGGCCGGCCCAGCCCCAGCATTTT